The subject of this entry is one T cell receptor (beta chain). This record belongs to a study of T cell changes during pregnancy in multiple sclerosis. Sequenced by immunoSEQ multiplex PCR; TCRdb stores in-frame clones only, minus some. The sample shows approximately 52,000 clones, 80% to 90% of them seen only once. The CDR3 is made up of 16 amino acids. Trimming took off 3 bases at V and 8 bases at J, with 21 bases between the two ends. Germline V lookup: CDR1 SNHLY, CDR2 FYNNEI. The rearrangement uses TRBV2 and TRBJ2-3; TRBD2 is a possible D gene (6 bases). This sequence originates from a female donor with multiple sclerosis, enrolled in a pregnancy study. Specimen: CD4+ T cells from peripheral blood mononuclear cells, collected in the second trimester of pregnancy. CDR3 residues: CASSDPWGLASGTQYF. The CDR3 DNA follows: TGTGCCAGCAGTGACCCTTGGGGACTGGCTTCAGGTACGCAGTATTTT.